The present entry profiles one T cell receptor (beta chain) with its context. Described time point: pre-sensitization, week 0. Stated treatment: therapeutic diphenylcyclopropenone sensitization with weekly scalp DPC. V dropped 6 bases and J dropped 2 bases, with 7 bases sitting between them. This CDR3 is built from 12 residues. From germline, CDR1 is LGHDT and CDR2 YNNKEL (reference sequence). During construction of the library, unique molecular identifiers were attached to individual cDNA molecules for quantitative, reproducible TCR counting. TCRdb passed the RACE reads through MiXCR, listing each CDR3 protein once. Of 300,000 to 450,000 distinct CDR3 sequences listed, about 5.1% are singletons. This specimen comes from a study of human T cells and chemical hapten exposure. The overall study: On roughly 2 cm by roughly 2 cm of upper inner arm skin, sensitization was performed with 2% DPC.

The specimen was whole blood, collected in connection with sensitization to the hapten diphenylcyclopropenone (DPC). The chain has TRBV3-1 and TRBJ1-1; D might be TRBD1 (6 bases). The receptor comes from a woman between 50 and 59 years old with alopecia areata. Some clones in this sample may be carry-over from other donors' samples. This CDR3 is CASRGANTEAFF. The CDR3 nucleotides are TGTGCCAGCAGGGGGGCAAACACTGAAGCTTTCTTT. The variable domain in full, completed from reference TRBV3-1 and TRBJ1-1, reads DTAVSQTPKYLVTQMGNDKSIKCEQNLGHDTMYWYKQDSKKFLKIMFSYNNKELIINETVPNRFSPKSPDKAHLNLHINSLELGDSAVYFCASRGANTEAFFGQGTRLTVV.